The text below deals with one TCR beta chain. The Seattle site enrolled patients during active infection and followed them longitudinally. This specimen comes from a study of blood T cell repertoires in COVID-19. After removal of 0 bases from V and 5 bases from J, the junction contained 5 bases not matched to a gene. The CDR3 covers 16 residues. CDR1 is SGHKS, CDR2 YYEKEE, per germline (reference sequence). Under the authors' procedure: Using reference gene primer amplification, nucleated cell counts were estimated. Sequencing was performed with immunoSEQ multiplex PCR; in TCRdb, only in-frame clones are kept and a portion is missing. That table gives V, J and clone size, and the DNA gave D and trimming. The repertoire consists of 400,000 to 450,000 clones, with 70% to 90% occurring once and the leading ten covering roughly 1.6%.

The V and J genes are TRBV5-5 and TRBJ2-5; TRBD2 aligns across 12 bases. The TCR comes from a woman between 40 and 55 years old with COVID-19, enrolled during active disease. Material: peripheral blood. CDR3 in amino acids: CASSLAIGTSGETQYF. CDR3 bases: TGTGCCAGCAGCTTGGCCATCGGGACTAGCGGGGAGACCCAGTACTTC. Based on the CDR3 plus reference TRBV5-5 and TRBJ2-5, the full variable domain is DAGVTQSPTHLIKTRGQQVTLRCSPISGHKSVSWYQQVLGQGPQFIFQYYEKEERGRGNFPDRFSARQFPNYSSELNVNALLLGDSALYLCASSLAIGTSGETQYFGPGTRLLVL.